The source of this T cell receptor (beta chain) is a study of shared T cell receptors in the human thymus. Trimming removed 0 bases from V and 0 bases from J; junction bases left unmatched: 15. This CDR3 region has 21 residues. CDR1 LGHNA and CDR2 YSLEER come from the germline V gene. Produced via immunoSEQ multiplex PCR; TCRdb's table is partial and in-frame only. Of about 660,000 clones listed, approximately 87% are singletons. A further study also used this sample, focusing on human thymus T cells.

The chain recombines TRBV4-3 with TRBJ1-3, with 9 bases matching TRBD1. The sequence was obtained from a boy in the first two years of life with a congenital heart defect. Sequenced sample: thymocytes. The CDR3 loop is CASSQDLWGQGALSSGNTIYF. The CDR3 bases are TGCGCCAGCAGCCAAGATTTGTGGGGACAGGGCGCATTGAGCTCTGGAAACACCATATATTTT.